This T cell receptor beta chain is drawn from a study of T cell responses to AZD1222 COVID-19 vaccine. Profiled with immunoSEQ multiplex PCR; TCRdb holds only in-frame clones, not every one. Altogether about 84,000 clones are present, around nine tenths being singletons, with the ten largest covering roughly 11%. The CDR3 extends over 16 amino acids. Trimming left V 2 bases short and J 5 bases short, with 15 bases between. Germline CDR1 reads LGHNA; CDR2 reads YSLEER. The starting material was peripheral blood, obtained 28 days after the second AZD1222 dose. The receptor was isolated from an adult who received the AZD1222 COVID-19 vaccine. The rearrangement uses TRBV4-3 and TRBJ2-2; D remains unclear. DNA for the CDR3: TGCGCCAGCAGCCAAAATACCGGGCCCCAAACCGGGGAGCTGTTTTTT. Translating gives CASSQNTGPQTGELFF.